A single sample gave rise to the 25 T cell receptor beta chains below, sequenced in a study of OX40 agonist ivuxolimab in advanced cancers. Assay used: immunoSEQ multiplex PCR; TCRdb lists only in-frame clones, some missing. Of some 70,000 clones in the sample, roughly nine tenths were seen once. The sequencing here drew on CD4+ or CD8+ T cells sorted from blood, taken in a trial of the OX40 agonist ivuxolimab. The receptors here all came from an adult with an advanced solid tumor such as melanoma, head and neck, liver or kidney cancer.

The CDR3 DNA follows: TGTGCCAGCGGCACGGGGGCCTACACCGGGGAGCTGTTTTTT. It is translated as CASGTGAYTGELFF. This chain connects TRBV7-2 to TRBJ2-2; D tentatively reads TRBD1 or TRBD2 (6 bases each). The CDR3 has 14 residues. The germline V gene encodes CDR1 SGHTA and CDR2 FQGNSA. Trimming cost V 8 bases and J 3 bases, with 13 bases left between them.

This sequence joins TRBV29-1 and TRBJ1-1; possible D gene TRBD1, 5 bases. V dropped 4 bases and J dropped 2 bases, with 14 bases sitting between them. This CDR3 is 14 amino acids long. In germline, CDR1 is SQVTM, CDR2 ANQGSEA. DNA for the CDR3: TGCAGCGTTGTCCACAGGATTGTAAACACTGAAGCTTTCTTT. Protein product: CSVVHRIVNTEAFF.

The gene calls are TRBV4-1 and TRBJ2-1, with 7 positions matching TRBD1. This CDR3 is built from 17 residues. Germline trimming cut 5 bases from V and 11 bases from J; bases unmatched to any gene: 21. Germline CDR1 and CDR2: MGHRA and YSYEKL. As DNA, the CDR3 is TGCGCCAGCAGCAACGCGAAACCGGGACAGTTTTTCGATAAGCAGTTCTTC. Its translation: CASSNAKPGQFFDKQFF.

This chain uses TRBV7-9 with TRBJ2-1; D may be TRBD2 (5 bases). V was shortened by 4 bases and J by 5 bases, with 24 bases between the two germline ends. CDR1 SEHNR and CDR2 FQNEAQ come from the germline V gene (reference sequence). The CDR3 contains 18 residues. The CDR3 sequence is CASSSNRGSPRGNNEQFF. The CDR3 region has the DNA TGTGCCAGCAGCTCCAACCGGGGTAGCCCCAGAGGGAACAATGAGCAGTTCTTC.

Comment on this clone: This specimen includes other DNA sequences encoding the same CDR3. The V call is TRBV18, the J call TRBJ2-7; D possibly corresponds to TRBD1 (6 bases). CDR1 and CDR2 from the germline V gene are KGHSH and LQKENI. The CDR3 consists of 14 residues. V lost 2 bases and J 3 bases, leaving 11 bases between the germline ends. Written as DNA, the CDR3 is TGTGCCAGCTCACCAGGCAGGGGCGACTACGAGCAGTACTTC. As protein: CASSPGRGDYEQYF.

This chain uses TRBV19 with TRBJ2-3, with 7 nucleotides matching TRBD1. The V gene's germline CDR1 is LNHDA and CDR2 SQIVND (reference sequence). V lost 7 bases and J lost 1; bases outside the gene matches: 5. The CDR3 loop spans 14 amino acids. For the CDR3, the DNA is TGTGCCAGTACGCTAGGGGGCGGCACAGATACGCAGTATTTT. Its protein is CASTLGGGTDTQYF.

The V and J genes are TRBV7-9 and TRBJ2-2; 7 bases agree with TRBD2. After removal of 2 bases from V and 6 bases from J, the junction contained 3 bases not matched to a gene. The CDR3 loop spans 14 amino acids. The germline CDR1 and CDR2 sequences are SEHNR and FQNEAQ (reference sequence). Here the CDR3 DNA reads TGTGCCAGCAGCTTATCGGGAGGATCCGGGGAGCTGTTTTTT. Residues: CASSLSGGSGELFF.

The chain carries TRBV5-6 and TRBJ2-2; the D call may be TRBD1 or TRBD2 (5 bases each). This CDR3 spans 16 amino acids. Germline CDR1 reads SGHDT; CDR2 reads YYEEEE. V gave up 2 bases and J gave up 6 bases, with 17 bases separating them. CDR3 amino acids: CASSFDPIWDPGELFF. In DNA form, the CDR3 reads TGTGCCAGCAGCTTCGACCCGATATGGGACCCCGGGGAGCTGTTTTTT.

V gene TRBV28 combines with J gene TRBJ1-5, with D uncertain. Germline CDR1 MDHEN, CDR2 SYDVKM. The V end lost 1 base, the J end lost 9 bases, and 7 bases lay between the germline ends. The CDR3 consists of 12 residues. CDR3 nucleotide sequence: TGTGCCAGCAGTTTATTGAGGGTGCCCCAGCATTTT. Residues: CASSLLRVPQHF.

The rearrangement uses TRBV9 and TRBJ1-3; TRBD1 is a possible D gene (6 bases). Germline V gene data show CDR1 as SGDLS and CDR2 as YYNGEE. The CDR3 runs 14 residues. Trimming pared 4 bases from V and 1 base from J, leaving 9 bases between. The CDR3 DNA follows: TGTGCCAGCAGCCCACAGGGTTCTGGAAACACCATATATTTT. This codes for CASSPQGSGNTIYF.

This clone was counted only a few times. Here the CDR3 reads CASSPFTGANTEAFF. The CDR3 bases are TGTGCCAGCAGCCCCTTTACAGGGGCGAACACTGAAGCTTTCTTT. The chain combines TRBV14 with TRBJ1-1; 7 nucleotides align to TRBD1. CDR3 length equals 15 residues. With V trimmed by 4 bases and J by 1 base, 6 bases remained unmatched. The V gene's germline CDR1 is SGHDN and CDR2 FVKESK.

V and J are TRBV20-1 and TRBJ2-7, with D perhaps TRBD1 or TRBD2 (6 bases each). The CDR3 length is 11 residues. Germline assignment: CDR1 DFQATT and CDR2 SNEGSKA (reference sequence). Written as DNA, the CDR3 is TGCAGGGGGGGACACTCCGGCGAGCAGTACTTC. Translating it yields CRGGHSGEQYF.

CDR3 DNA sequence: TGTGCCAGCTCACGGGAGGGGACCTCTGGAAACACCATATATTTT. Encoded protein: CASSREGTSGNTIYF. This chain links TRBV18 with TRBJ1-3; weak D call: TRBD1 (5 bases). Germline V gene lookup returns CDR1 KGHSH and CDR2 LQKENI. The CDR3 totals 15 residues. Trimming shortened V by 4 bases and J by 0 bases, and 10 bases separated the two germline ends.

V and J are TRBV5-6 and TRBJ1-1, with D unclear. Trimming stripped 4 bases from V and 3 bases from J, with 13 bases between. The germline V gene encodes CDR1 SGHDT and CDR2 YYEEEE. CDR3 length equals 14 residues. CDR3 sequence (DNA): TGTGCCAGCAGCCTCTTCGGAGTTTACACTGAAGCTTTCTTT. This gives the protein CASSLFGVYTEAFF.

The V and J genes are TRBV30 and TRBJ1-2; D is unclear. CDR1 and CDR2 (germline): GTSNPN, SVGIG (reference sequence). V was pared by 2 bases and J by 2 bases, with 15 bases between. The CDR3 totals 15 residues. CDR3 in DNA: TGTGCCTGGAGTCCAACGGGGAGGAGGAACTATGGCTACACCTTC. It yields the protein CAWSPTGRRNYGYTF.

The chain joins TRBV7-9 to TRBJ2-7; D is possibly TRBD2 (6 bases). V lost 2 bases, J lost 7 bases, and 15 bases lay in between. The CDR3 is 14 amino acids. CDR1 and CDR2 from the germline V gene are SEHNR and FQNEAQ (reference sequence). CDR3 sequence: CASSLWSGEREQYF. CDR3 sequence (DNA): TGTGCCAGCAGCTTATGGTCGGGAGAAAGGGAGCAGTACTTC.

This chain uses TRBV7-6 with TRBJ2-5, with 8 bases matching TRBD2. V dropped 2 bases and J dropped 4; count of bases not matched to a gene: 3. CDR1 and CDR2 (germline): SGHVS, FNYEAQ. The CDR3 runs to 14 residues. The CDR3 sequence: CASSLSGRGETQYF. As DNA, the CDR3 is TGTGCCAGCAGCTTAAGCGGGAGAGGAGAGACCCAGTACTTC.

V is TRBV5-8 and J is TRBJ1-1; D gene unclear. The germline CDR1 and CDR2 sequences are SGHTS and YDEGEE. The CDR3 spans 15 residues. With 1 base removed from V and 2 bases from J, the gap between germline ends came to 12 bases. CDR3 sequence: CASSLYHVANTEAFF. For the CDR3, the DNA is TGTGCCAGCAGCTTGTATCACGTTGCTAACACTGAAGCTTTCTTT. The full variable domain, its missing parts supplied by reference TRBV5-8 and TRBJ1-1, is EAGVTQSPTHLIKTRGQQATLRCSPISGHTSVYWYQQALGLGLQFLLWYDEGEERNRGNFPPRFSGRQFPNYSSELNVNALELEDSALYLCASSLYHVANTEAFFGQGTRLTVV.

The chain joins TRBV6-5 to TRBJ1-1; TRBD1 might be the D (5 bases). This CDR3 is built from 13 residues. Trimming cost V 5 bases and J 6 bases, with 13 bases left between them. From germline, CDR1 is MNHEY and CDR2 SVGAGI. The CDR3 is CASSVQGRSEAFF. The CDR3 DNA reads TGTGCCAGCAGTGTTCAGGGCCGCTCTGAAGCTTTCTTT.

The rearrangement links TRBV5-1 to TRBJ2-5, with TRBD2 identical over 16 bases. Germline V gene lookup returns CDR1 SGHRS and CDR2 YFSETQ. The CDR3 covers 17 residues. V trimming: 4 bases; J trimming: 3 bases; junction bases outside the gene matches: 6. DNA for the CDR3: TGCGCCAGCAGCAAACTGGGACTAGCGGGAGGGGAAGAGACCCAGTACTTC. Encoded protein: CASSKLGLAGGEETQYF.

A few counts support this clone. The gene calls are TRBV6-5 and TRBJ1-3; D may be TRBD1 (5 bases). Germline V gene data show CDR1 as MNHEY and CDR2 as SVGAGI. CDR3 size: 15 residues. The V and J ends lost 0 bases and 4 bases respectively, with 10 bases between them. CDR3 DNA: TGTGCCAGCAGTTACTCGAACAGGCCGGGAAACACCATATATTTT. Its translation is CASSYSNRPGNTIYF.

V and J are TRBV7-3 and TRBJ2-2, with 9 bases matching TRBD2. This CDR3 comprises 16 residues. J lost 5 bases, V lost 5 bases, and 9 bases had no gene match. Germline-derived CDR1 and CDR2 are SGHTA and FQGTGA. The CDR3 loop is CASSRFSSGGTGELFF. The DNA for the CDR3 is TGTGCCAGCAGCCGCTTTAGCAGCGGGGGGACCGGGGAGCTGTTTTTT.

The chain is built from TRBV11-1 and TRBJ2-7, with D perhaps matching TRBD1 (6 bases). This CDR3 has 15 amino acids. CDR1 is SGHAT, CDR2 FQDESV, per germline (reference sequence). The germline V and J ends were trimmed by 5 bases and 4 bases, with 18 bases remaining between them. CDR3 coding DNA: TGTGCCAGCAGCAAGCGTTCCGGGACACCGTACGAGCAGTACTTC. It codes for CASSKRSGTPYEQYF.

The J gene is TRBJ2-5, the V gene TRBV23-1; possibly TRBD1 for D (6 bases). TRBV23-1 is an ORF, and what it does is uncertain. The V and J ends lost 2 bases and 5 bases respectively, with 9 bases between them. The CDR3 has 13 amino acids. CDR3 coding DNA: TGCGCCAGCAGTCAACAGGGGACGGAGACCCAGTACTTC. It translates to CASSQQGTETQYF.

The J gene is TRBJ1-2, the V gene TRBV2; D is undetermined. The CDR3 spans 14 residues. Germline assignment: CDR1 SNHLY and CDR2 FYNNEI. V was pared by 2 bases and J by 4 bases, with 11 bases between. CDR3 protein: CASSENGRIYGYTF. CDR3 DNA: TGTGCCAGCAGTGAAAACGGACGGATCTATGGCTACACCTTC.